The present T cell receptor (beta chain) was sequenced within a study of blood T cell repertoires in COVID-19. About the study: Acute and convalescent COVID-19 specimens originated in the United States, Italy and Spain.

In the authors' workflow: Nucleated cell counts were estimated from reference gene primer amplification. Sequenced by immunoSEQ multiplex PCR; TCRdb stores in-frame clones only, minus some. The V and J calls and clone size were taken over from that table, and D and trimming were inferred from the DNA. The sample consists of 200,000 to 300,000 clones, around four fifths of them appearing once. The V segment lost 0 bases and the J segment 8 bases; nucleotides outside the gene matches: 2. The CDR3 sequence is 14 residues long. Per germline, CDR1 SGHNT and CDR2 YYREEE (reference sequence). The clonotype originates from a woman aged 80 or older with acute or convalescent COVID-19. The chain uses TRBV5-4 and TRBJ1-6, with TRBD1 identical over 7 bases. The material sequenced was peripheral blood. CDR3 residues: CASSLVQGDSPLHF. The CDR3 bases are TGTGCCAGCAGCTTGGTGCAGGGGGATTCACCCCTCCACTTT.